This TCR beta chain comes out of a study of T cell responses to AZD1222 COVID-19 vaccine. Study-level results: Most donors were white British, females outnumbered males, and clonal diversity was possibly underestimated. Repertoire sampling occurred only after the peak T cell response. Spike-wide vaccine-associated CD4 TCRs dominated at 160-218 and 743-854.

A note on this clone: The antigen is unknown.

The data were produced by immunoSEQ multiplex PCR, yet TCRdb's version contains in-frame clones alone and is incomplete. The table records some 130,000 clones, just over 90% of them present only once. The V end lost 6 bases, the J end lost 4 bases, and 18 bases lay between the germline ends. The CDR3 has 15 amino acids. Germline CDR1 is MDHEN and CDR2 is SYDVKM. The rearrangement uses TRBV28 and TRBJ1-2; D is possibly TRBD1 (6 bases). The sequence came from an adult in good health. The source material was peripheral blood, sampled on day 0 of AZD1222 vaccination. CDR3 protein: CASRASTGDRYGYTF. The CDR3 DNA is TGTGCCAGCAGAGCTTCGACAGGCGATCGCTATGGCTACACCTTC.